The sequence of this T cell receptor beta chain was determined in a study of cytomegalovirus exposure and HLA in healthy donors. The study's findings and limits: Associated with HLA alleles at 0.05 false discovery rate in a later analysis were around 15,000 TCR beta sequences.

PCR involved 60 Vbeta and 13 Jbeta primers. The assay was immunoSEQ multiplex PCR, and TCRdb's table has in-frame clones only and misses some. The sample includes 110,000 to 150,000 clones, approximately 81% seen only once; the top ten take around 4.5%. Germline CDR1 reads MNHEY; CDR2 reads SMNVEV (reference sequence). V was pared by 5 bases and J by 5 bases, with 5 bases of the junction left unmatched. This CDR3 contains 15 residues. Of note for this clone: Its antigen is still unknown.

Source material: PBMCs. This chain connects TRBV27 to TRBJ2-2; TRBD1 agrees at 10 bases. The source is a woman in her thirties or forties in good health and CMV-seropositive. CDR3 residues: CASSPPGQGTGELFF. In DNA, the CDR3 is TGTGCCAGCAGTCCACCGGGACAGGGGACCGGGGAGCTGTTTTTT.